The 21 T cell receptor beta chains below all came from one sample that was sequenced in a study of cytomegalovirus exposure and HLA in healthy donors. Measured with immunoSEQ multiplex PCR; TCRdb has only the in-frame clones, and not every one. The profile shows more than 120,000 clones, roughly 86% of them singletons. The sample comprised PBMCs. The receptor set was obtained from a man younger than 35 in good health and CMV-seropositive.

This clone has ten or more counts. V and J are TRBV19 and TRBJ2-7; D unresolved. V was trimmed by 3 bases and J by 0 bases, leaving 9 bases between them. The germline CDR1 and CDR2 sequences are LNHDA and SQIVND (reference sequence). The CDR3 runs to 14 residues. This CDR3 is CASSITVNSYEQYF. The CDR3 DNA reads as TGTGCCAGTAGTATCACAGTGAACTCCTACGAGCAGTACTTC.

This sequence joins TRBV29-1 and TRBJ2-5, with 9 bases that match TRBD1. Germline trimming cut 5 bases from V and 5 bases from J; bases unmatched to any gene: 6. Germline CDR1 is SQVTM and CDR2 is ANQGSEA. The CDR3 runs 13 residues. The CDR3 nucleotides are TGCAGCGTTCAACAGGGGGCGCGTGAGACCCAGTACTTC. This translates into CSVQQGARETQYF.

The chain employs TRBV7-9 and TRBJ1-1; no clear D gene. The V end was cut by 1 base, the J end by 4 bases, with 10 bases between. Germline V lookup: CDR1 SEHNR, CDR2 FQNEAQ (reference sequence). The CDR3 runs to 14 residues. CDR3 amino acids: CASSLEGVGTEAFF. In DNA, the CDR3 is TGTGCCAGCAGCTTAGAGGGAGTGGGCACTGAAGCTTTCTTT. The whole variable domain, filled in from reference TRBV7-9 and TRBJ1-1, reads DTGVSQNPRHKITKRGQNVTFRCDPISEHNRLYWYRQTLGQGPEFLTYFQNEAQLEKSRLLSDRFSAERPKGSFSTLEIQRTEQGDSAMYLCASSLEGVGTEAFFGQGTRLTVV.

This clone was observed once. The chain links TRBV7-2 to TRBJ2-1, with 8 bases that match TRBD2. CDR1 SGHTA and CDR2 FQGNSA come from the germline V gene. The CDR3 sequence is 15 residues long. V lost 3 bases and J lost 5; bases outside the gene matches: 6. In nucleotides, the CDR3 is TGTGCCAGCAGCTTCCGCACTAGCGGTGACAATGAGCAGTTCTTC. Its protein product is CASSFRTSGDNEQFF.

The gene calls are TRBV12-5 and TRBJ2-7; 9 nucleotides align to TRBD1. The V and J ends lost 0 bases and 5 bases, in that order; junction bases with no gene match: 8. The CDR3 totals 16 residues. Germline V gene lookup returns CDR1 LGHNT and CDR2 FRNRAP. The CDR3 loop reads CASGLVPGQGGNEQYF. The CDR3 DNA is TGTGCTAGTGGTTTGGTGCCGGGACAGGGTGGAAACGAGCAGTACTTC.

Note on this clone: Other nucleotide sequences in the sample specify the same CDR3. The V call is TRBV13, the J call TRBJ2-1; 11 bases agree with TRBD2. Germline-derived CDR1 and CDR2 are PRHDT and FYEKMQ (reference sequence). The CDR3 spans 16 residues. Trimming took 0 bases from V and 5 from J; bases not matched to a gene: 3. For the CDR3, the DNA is TGTGCCAGCAGCTTAGGGCTAGCGGGGGGAGACAATGAGCAGTTCTTC. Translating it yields CASSLGLAGGDNEQFF.

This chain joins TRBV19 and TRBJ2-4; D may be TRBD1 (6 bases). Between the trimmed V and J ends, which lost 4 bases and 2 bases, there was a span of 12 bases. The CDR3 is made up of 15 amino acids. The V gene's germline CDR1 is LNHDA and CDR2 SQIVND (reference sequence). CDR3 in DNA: TGTGCCAGTAGTAGAATACAGGGAACCAAAAACATTCAGTACTTC. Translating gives CASSRIQGTKNIQYF.

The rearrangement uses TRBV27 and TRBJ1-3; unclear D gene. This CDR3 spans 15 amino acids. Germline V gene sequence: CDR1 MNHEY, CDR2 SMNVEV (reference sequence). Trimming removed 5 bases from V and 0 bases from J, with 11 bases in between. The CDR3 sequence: CASSKSPVSGNTIYF. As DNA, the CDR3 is TGTGCCAGCAGTAAATCGCCAGTCTCTGGAAACACCATATATTTT.

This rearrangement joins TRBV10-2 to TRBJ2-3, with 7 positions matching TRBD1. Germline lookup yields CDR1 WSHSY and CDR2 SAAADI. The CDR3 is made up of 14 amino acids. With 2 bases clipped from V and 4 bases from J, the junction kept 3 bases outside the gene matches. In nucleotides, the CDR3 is TGCGCCAGCAGTGAGGACAGGGCTGCAGATACGCAGTATTTT. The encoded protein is CASSEDRAADTQYF.

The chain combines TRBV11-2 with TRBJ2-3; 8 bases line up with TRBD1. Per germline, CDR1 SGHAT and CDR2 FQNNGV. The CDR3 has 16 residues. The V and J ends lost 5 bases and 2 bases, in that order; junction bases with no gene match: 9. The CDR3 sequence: CASSARQGRFTDTQYF. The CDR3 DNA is TGTGCCAGCAGCGCCCGACAGGGGAGATTCACAGATACGCAGTATTTT.

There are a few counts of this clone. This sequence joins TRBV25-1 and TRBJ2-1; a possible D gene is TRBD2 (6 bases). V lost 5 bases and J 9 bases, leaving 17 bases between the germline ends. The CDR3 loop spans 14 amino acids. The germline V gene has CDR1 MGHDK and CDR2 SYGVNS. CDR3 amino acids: CASSHPRSLAEQFF. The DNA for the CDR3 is TGTGCCAGCAGTCACCCGAGGTCACTAGCTGAGCAGTTCTTC.

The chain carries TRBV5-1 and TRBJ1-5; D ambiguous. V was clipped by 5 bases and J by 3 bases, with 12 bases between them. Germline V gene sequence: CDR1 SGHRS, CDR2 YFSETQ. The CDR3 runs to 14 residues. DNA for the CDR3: TGCGCCAGCAGAGAGGAGGGCTACAATCAGCCCCAGCATTTT. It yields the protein CASREEGYNQPQHF.

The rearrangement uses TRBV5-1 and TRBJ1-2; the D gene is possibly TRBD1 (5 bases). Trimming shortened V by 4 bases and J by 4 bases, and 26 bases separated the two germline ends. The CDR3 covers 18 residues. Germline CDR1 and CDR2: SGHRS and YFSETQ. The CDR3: CASSAGSRTSFTGYGYTF. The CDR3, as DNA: TGCGCCAGCAGCGCCGGGAGTAGGACATCATTCACGGGCTATGGCTACACCTTC.

The CDR3 sequence is CASSLQGADEKLFF. The CDR3, as DNA: TGTGCCAGCAGCTTACAGGGGGCGGATGAAAAACTGTTTTTT. The genes are TRBV7-9 and TRBJ1-4; 8 bases line up with TRBD1. The CDR3 is 14 amino acids. Trimming at V came to 2 bases and at J to 6 bases, leaving 2 bases not matched to a gene. Per germline, CDR1 SEHNR and CDR2 FQNEAQ (reference sequence).

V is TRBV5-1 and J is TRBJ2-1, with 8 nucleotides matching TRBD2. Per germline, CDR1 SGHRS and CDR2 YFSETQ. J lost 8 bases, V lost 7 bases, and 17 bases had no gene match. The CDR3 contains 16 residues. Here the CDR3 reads CASFKGGTGGTHEQFF. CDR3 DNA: TGCGCCAGCTTTAAGGGCGGAACGGGAGGGACCCATGAGCAGTTCTTC.

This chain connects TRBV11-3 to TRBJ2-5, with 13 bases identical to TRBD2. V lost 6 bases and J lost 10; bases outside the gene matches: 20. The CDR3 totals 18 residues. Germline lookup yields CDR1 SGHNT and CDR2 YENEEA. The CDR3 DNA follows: TGTGCCAGCAGTGATTCCCGAACTAGCGGGAGGGTCCACCGGAGCCAGTACTTC. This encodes CASSDSRTSGRVHRSQYF.

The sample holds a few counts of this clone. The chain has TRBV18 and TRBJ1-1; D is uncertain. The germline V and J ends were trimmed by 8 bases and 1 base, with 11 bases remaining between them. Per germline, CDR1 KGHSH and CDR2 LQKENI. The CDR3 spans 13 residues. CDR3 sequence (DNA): TGTGCCAGCCTCCCGAGTGAGAACACTGAAGCTTTCTTT. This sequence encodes CASLPSENTEAFF. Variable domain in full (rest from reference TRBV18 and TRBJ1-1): NAGVMQNPRHLVRRRGQEARLRCSPMKGHSHVYWYRQLPEEGLKFMVYLQKENIIDESGMPKERFSAEFPKEGPSILRIQQVVRGDSAAYFCASLPSENTEAFFGQGTRLTVV.

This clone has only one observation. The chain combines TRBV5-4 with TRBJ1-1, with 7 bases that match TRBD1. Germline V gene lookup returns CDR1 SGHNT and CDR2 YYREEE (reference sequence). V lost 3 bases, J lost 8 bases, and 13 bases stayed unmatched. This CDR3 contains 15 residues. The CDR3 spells CASSSTSTGMGEAFF. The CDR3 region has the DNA TGTGCCAGCAGCTCAACTTCGACAGGGATGGGAGAAGCTTTCTTT.

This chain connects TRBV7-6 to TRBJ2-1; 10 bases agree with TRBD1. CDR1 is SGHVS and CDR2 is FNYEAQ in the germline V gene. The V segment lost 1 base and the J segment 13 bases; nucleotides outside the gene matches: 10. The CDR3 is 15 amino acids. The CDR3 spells CASSLEETGGAGQFF. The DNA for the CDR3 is TGTGCCAGCAGCTTAGAGGAGACAGGGGGCGCGGGCCAGTTCTTC.

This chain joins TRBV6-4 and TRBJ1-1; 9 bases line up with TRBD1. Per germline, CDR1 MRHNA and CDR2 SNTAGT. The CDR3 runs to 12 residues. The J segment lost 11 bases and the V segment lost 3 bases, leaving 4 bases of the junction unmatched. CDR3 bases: TGTGCCAGCAGTGAACAGGGGGCTTGGGCTTTCTTT. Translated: CASSEQGAWAFF.

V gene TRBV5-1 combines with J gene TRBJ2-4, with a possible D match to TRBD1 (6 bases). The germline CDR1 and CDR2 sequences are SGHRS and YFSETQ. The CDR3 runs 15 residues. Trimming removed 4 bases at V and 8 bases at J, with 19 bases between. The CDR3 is CASSLTGYPSDIQYF. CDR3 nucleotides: TGCGCCAGCAGCCTTACAGGGTACCCTTCCGACATTCAGTACTTC.